The 3 T cell receptor beta chains below were found in one sample sequenced in a study of T cell responses to AZD1222 COVID-19 vaccine. Sequencing used immunoSEQ multiplex PCR; TCRdb keeps in-frame clones, though not all of them. The data show approximately 50,000 clones, about 90% seen once. The material sequenced was peripheral blood, taken on day 0 of AZD1222 vaccination. The receptor source for this set is an adult in good health.

This chain joins TRBV15 and TRBJ1-2; no definite D call. CDR1 and CDR2 from the germline V gene are LNHNV and YYDKDF (reference sequence). The CDR3 has 12 amino acids. V was cut by 0 bases and J by 13 bases, with 12 bases left in between. The CDR3 DNA is TGTGCCACCAGCAGAGAGTCAGCGCCCGGCACCTTC. It translates to CATSRESAPGTF.

V usage is TRBV5-4 and J usage is TRBJ1-3, with 8 nucleotides matching TRBD1. This CDR3 is 18 amino acids long. Germline V gives CDR1 SGHNT, CDR2 YYREEE (reference sequence). Trimming removed 3 bases from V and 0 bases from J; junction bases left unmatched: 11. The chain's CDR3 is CASSSAGQGSLSGNTIYF. The CDR3 nucleotides read TGTGCCAGCAGCTCCGCCGGACAGGGCTCCCTCTCTGGAAACACCATATATTTT.

This chain links TRBV7-9 with TRBJ1-1; D unclear. The CDR3 has 12 amino acids. Between the trimmed V and J ends, which lost 5 bases and 11 bases, there was a span of 15 bases. Germline assignment: CDR1 SEHNR and CDR2 FQNEAQ (reference sequence). The CDR3 coding sequence is TGTGCCAGCAGCCTAATAGCGGGTGCGGCTTTCTTT. This codes for CASSLIAGAAFF.